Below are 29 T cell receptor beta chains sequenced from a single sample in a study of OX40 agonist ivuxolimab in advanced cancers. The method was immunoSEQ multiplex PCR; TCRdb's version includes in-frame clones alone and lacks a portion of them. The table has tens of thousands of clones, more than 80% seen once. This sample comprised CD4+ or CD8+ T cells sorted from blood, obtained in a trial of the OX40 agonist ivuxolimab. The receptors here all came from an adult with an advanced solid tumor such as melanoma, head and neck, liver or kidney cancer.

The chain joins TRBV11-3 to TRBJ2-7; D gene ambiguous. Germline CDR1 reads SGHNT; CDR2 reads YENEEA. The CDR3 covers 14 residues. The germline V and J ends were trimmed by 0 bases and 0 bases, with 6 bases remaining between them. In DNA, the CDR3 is TGTGCCAGCAGCTTAGACGGACCCTCCTACGAGCAGTACTTC. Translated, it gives CASSLDGPSYEQYF.

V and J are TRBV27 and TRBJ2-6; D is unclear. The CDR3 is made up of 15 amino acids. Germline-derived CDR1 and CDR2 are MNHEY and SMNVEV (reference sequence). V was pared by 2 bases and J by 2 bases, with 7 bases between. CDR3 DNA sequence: TGTGCCAGCAGTTTAGGTGTAGCTGGGGCCAACGTCCTGACTTTC. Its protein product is CASSLGVAGANVLTF. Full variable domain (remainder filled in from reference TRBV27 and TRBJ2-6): EAQVTQNPRYLITVTGKKLTVTCSQNMNHEYMSWYRQDPGLGLRQIYYSMNVEVTDKGDVPEGYKVSRKEKRNFPLILESPSPNQTSLYFCASSLGVAGANVLTFGAGSRLTVL.

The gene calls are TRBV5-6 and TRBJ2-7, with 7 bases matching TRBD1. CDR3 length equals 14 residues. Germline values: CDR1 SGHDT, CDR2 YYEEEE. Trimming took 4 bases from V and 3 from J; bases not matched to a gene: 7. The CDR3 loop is CASSLSGTVYEQYF. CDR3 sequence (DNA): TGTGCCAGCAGCCTTTCCGGGACAGTCTACGAGCAGTACTTC.

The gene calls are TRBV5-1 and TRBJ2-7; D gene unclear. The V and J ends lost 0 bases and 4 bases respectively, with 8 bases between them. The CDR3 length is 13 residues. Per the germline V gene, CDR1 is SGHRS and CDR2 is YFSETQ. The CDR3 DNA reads TGCGCCAGCAGCTTGGCATCAGGATACGAGCAGTACTTC. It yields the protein CASSLASGYEQYF.

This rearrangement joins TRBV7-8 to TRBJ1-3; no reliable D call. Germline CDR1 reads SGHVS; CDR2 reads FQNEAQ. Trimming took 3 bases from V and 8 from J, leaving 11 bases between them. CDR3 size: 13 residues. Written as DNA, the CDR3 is TGTGCCAGCAGCTTCGCAGGCGGGTACACCATATATTTT. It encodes CASSFAGGYTIYF.

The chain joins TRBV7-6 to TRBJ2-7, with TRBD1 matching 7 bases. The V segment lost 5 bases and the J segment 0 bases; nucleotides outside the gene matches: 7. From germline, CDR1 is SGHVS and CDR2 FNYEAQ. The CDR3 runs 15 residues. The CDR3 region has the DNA TGTGCCAGCAGCCCCCGGACAGGCAACTCCTACGAGCAGTACTTC. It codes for CASSPRTGNSYEQYF.

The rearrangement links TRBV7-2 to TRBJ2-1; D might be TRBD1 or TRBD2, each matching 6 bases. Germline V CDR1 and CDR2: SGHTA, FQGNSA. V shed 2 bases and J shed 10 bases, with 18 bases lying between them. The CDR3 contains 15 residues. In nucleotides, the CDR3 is TGTGCCAGCAGCTTAAAGGGGGACTCCCGGATCGAGCAGTTCTTC. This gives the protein CASSLKGDSRIEQFF.

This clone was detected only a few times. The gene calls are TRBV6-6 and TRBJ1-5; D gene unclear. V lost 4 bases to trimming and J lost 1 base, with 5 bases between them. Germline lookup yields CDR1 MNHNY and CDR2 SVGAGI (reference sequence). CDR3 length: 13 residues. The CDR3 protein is CASSLRSNQPQHF. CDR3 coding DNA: TGTGCCAGCAGTTTAAGGAGCAATCAGCCCCAGCATTTT.

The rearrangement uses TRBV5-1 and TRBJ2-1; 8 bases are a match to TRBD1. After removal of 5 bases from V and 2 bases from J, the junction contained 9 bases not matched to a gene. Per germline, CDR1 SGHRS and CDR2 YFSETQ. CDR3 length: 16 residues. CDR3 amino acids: CASRTVGTGAYNEQFF. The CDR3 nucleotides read TGCGCCAGCAGAACGGTCGGGACAGGAGCCTACAATGAGCAGTTCTTC.

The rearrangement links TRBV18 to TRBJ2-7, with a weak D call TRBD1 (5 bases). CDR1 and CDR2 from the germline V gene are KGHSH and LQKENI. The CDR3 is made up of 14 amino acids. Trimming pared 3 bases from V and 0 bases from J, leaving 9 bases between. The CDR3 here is CASSPTESSYEQYF. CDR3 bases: TGTGCCAGCTCACCGACAGAGAGCTCCTACGAGCAGTACTTC.

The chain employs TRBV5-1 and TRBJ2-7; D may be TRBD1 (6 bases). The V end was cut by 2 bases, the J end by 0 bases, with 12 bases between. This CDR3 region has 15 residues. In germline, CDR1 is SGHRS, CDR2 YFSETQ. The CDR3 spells CASSFRTDFSYEQYF. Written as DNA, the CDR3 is TGCGCCAGCAGCTTTCGGACAGACTTCTCCTACGAGCAGTACTTC.

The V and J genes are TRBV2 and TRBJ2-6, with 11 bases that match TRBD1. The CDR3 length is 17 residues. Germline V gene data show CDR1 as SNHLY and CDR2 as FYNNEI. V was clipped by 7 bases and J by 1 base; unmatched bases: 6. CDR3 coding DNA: TGTGCCAGCACCGGGGACAGGGGGATGTCTGGGGCCAACGTCCTGACTTTC. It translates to CASTGDRGMSGANVLTF.

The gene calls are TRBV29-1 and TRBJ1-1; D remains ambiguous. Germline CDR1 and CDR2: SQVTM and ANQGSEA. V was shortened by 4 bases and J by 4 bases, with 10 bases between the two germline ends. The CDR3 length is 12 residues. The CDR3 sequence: CSVVAWGTEAFF. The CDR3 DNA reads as TGCAGCGTTGTGGCCTGGGGCACTGAAGCTTTCTTT.

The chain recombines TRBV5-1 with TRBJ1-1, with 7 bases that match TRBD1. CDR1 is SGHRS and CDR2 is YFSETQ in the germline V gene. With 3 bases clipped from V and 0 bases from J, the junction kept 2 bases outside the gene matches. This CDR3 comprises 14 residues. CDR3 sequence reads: CASSSTGVNTEAFF. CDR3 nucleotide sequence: TGCGCCAGCAGCTCCACAGGGGTGAACACTGAAGCTTTCTTT.

CDR3 protein: CASSSKGLPEDEQFF. CDR3 nucleotide sequence: TGTGCCAGCAGTTCGAAGGGACTGCCGGAGGATGAGCAGTTCTTC. The V and J genes are TRBV28 and TRBJ2-1; weak D call: TRBD2 (6 bases). Trimming cost V 4 bases and J 8 bases, with 18 bases left between them. The germline V gene encodes CDR1 MDHEN and CDR2 SYDVKM. The CDR3 runs 15 residues.

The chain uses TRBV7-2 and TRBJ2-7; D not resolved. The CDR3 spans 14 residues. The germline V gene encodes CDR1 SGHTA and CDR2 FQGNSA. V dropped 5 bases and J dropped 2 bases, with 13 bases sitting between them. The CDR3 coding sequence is TGTGCCAGCAGCCGCCCCCCCGCTACCTACGAGCAGTACTTC. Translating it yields CASSRPPATYEQYF.

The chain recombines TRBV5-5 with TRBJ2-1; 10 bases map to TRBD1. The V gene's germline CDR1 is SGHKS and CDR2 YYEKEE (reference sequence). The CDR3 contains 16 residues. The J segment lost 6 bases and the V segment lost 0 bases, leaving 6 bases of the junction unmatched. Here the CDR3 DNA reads TGTGCCAGCAGCTTGGAGCGGACAGGGGGTATCAATGAGCAGTTCTTC. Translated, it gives CASSLERTGGINEQFF.

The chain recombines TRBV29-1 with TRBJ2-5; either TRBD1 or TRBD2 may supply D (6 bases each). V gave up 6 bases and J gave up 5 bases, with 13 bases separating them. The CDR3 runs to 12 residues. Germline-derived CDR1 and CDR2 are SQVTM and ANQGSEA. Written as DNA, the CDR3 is TGCAGCGTCTGTACGGGGGCGGAGACCCAGTACTTC. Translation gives CSVCTGAETQYF. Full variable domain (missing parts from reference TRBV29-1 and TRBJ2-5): SAVISQKPSRDICQRGTSLTIQCQVDSQVTMMFWYRQQPGQSLTLIATANQGSEATYESGFVIDKFPISRPNLTFSTLTVSNMSPEDSSIYLCSVCTGAETQYFGPGTRLLVL.

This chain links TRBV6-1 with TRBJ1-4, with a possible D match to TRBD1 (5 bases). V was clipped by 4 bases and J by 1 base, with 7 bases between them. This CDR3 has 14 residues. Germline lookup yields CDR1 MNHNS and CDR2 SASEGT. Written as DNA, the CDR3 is TGTGCCAGCAGTGTGGGGGGAACTAATGAAAAACTGTTTTTT. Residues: CASSVGGTNEKLFF.

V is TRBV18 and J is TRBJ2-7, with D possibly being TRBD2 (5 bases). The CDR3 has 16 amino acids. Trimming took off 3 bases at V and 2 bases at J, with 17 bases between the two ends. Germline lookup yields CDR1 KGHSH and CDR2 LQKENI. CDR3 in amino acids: CASSPTRGAVTYEQYF. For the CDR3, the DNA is TGTGCCAGCTCACCCACCCGAGGAGCGGTGACCTACGAGCAGTACTTC.

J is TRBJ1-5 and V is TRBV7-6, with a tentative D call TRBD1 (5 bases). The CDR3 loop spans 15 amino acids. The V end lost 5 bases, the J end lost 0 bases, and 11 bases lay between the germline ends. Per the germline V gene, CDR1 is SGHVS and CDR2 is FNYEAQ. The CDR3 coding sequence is TGTGCCAGCAGCAGGGGCCCGTATAGCAATCAGCCCCAGCATTTT. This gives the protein CASSRGPYSNQPQHF.

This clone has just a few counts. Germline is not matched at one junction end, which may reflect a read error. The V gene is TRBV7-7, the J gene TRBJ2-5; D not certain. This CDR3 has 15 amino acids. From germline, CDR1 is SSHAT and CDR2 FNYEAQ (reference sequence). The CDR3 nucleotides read TGTGCTAGCAGCCGGAAGGCAGGAGCCCAAGAGACCCAGTACTTC. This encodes CASSRKAGAQETQYF.

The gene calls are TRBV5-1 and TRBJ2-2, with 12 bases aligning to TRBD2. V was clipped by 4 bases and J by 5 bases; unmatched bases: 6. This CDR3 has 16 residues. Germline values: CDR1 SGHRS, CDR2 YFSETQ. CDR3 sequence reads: CASSPGLAGLTGELFF. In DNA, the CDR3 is TGCGCCAGCAGCCCCGGACTAGCGGGACTAACCGGGGAGCTGTTTTTT. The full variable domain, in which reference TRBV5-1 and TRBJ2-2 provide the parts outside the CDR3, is KAGVTQTPRYLIKTRGQQVTLSCSPISGHRSVSWYQQTPGQGLQFLFEYFSETQRNKGNFPGRFSGRQFSNSRSEMNVSTLELGDSALYLCASSPGLAGLTGELFFGEGSRLTVL.

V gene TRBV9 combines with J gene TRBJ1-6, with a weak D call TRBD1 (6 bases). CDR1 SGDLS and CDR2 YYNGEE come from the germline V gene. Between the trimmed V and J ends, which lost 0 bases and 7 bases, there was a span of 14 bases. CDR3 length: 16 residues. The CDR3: CASSVGAGERNSPLHF. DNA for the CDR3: TGTGCCAGCAGCGTAGGGGCAGGGGAACGAAATTCACCCCTCCACTTT.

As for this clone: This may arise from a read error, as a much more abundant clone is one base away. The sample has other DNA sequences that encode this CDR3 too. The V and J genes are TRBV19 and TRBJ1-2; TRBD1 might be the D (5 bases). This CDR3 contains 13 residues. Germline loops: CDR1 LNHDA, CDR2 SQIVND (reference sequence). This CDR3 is CASSLDDSYGYTF. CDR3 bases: TGCGCCAGTAGCCTTGACGACAGCTATGGCTACACCTTC.

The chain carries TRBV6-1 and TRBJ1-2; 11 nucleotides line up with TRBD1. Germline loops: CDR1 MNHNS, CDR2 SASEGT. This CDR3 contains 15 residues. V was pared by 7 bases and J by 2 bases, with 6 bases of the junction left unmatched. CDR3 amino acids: CASIFGTGGNYGYTF. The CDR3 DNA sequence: TGTGCCAGCATTTTCGGGACAGGGGGAAACTATGGCTACACCTTC.

CDR3 loop: CASSMGQGSMKELFF. The CDR3 DNA follows: TGTGCCAGCAGCATGGGACAGGGGTCAATGAAAGAACTGTTTTTT. The chain couples TRBV7-9 to TRBJ1-4; 10 nucleotides align to TRBD1. The germline CDR1 and CDR2 sequences are SEHNR and FQNEAQ (reference sequence). CDR3 size: 15 residues. J gave up 12 bases and V 5 bases, and 12 bases lay outside the gene matches.

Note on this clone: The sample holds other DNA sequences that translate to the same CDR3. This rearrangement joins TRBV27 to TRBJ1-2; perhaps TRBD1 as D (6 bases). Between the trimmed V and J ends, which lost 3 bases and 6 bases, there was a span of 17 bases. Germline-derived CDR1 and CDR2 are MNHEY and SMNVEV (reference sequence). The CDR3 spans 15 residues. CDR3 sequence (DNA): TGTGCCAGCAGTTTGACTCGAACAGGGTGGGATGGCTACACCTTC. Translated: CASSLTRTGWDGYTF.

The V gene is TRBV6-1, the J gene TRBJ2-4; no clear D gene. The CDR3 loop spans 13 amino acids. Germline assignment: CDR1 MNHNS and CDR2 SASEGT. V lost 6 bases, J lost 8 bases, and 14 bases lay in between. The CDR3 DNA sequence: TGTGCCAGCAGAGACCTTCTAAGGGACATTCAGTACTTC. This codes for CASRDLLRDIQYF.